This is a list of T cell receptor beta chains from one sample in a study of glioma-infiltrating T cells. Each CDR3 protein gets one entry after TCRdb re-called the multiplex PCR reads with MiXCR. The sample shows approximately 140,000 distinct CDR3 sequences, roughly a quarter of them seen only once. Sequences were obtained from glioma tissue, nonneoplastic brain tissue, or PBMCs (not recorded which). All receptors come from a human donor with low-grade glioma or glioblastoma, undergoing nonglioma brain surgery, or in good health (not recorded which). The conserved cysteine and the conserved F or W are not part of the CDR3 here.

v_call cdr3_aa
TRBV7-2 ASSLALVNTEAF
TRBV28 ASSRPGLRNTEAF
TRBV6-9 ASRDYYSNQPQH
TRBV20-1 SARDGGRGNTEAF
TRBV4-1 ASSQDLDRRNQPQH
TRBV20-1 SAGFRDEQF
TRBV20-1 SARGSTRQH
TRBV2 ASSAESGVSNEQF
TRBV24-1 ATSAADGLSNQPQH
TRBV15 ATSSLAGGTEAF
TRBV6-6 ASSYGGSGSQPQH
TRBV7-9 ASSPLPWFRLRGQETQY
TRBV7-2 ASSASHRNTEAF
TRBV10-3 ATRGGRTDTQY
TRBV6-1 ASSLRGTGNTEAF
TRBV20-1 SAITRGLPRVGTQY
TRBV7-2 ASSFEGTAEKLF
TRBV14 ASSQGTGLAGRNEQF
TRBV7-2 ASSFGTTDTQY
TRBV20-1 SARDETGVRNTEAF
TRBV7-6 ASSLAAGGVMGSADEQF
TRBV7-6 ASSLARNNEQF
TRBV20-1 SATRTAVQETQY
TRBV6-1 ASSDWSGTLNEQF
TRBV20-1 SASGDGHFAGTQY
TRBV18 ASSPLGDNSQPQH
TRBV10-3 ATGDRVSYNSPLH
TRBV20-1 SARHANTEAF
TRBV20-1 SALRTGDISNTEAF
TRBV24-1 ATSDRETEAF
TRBV7-2 ASSLALISGVPGAPGDTQY
TRBV7-2 ASSLTGGRNEQF
TRBV11-3 ASSSYVGNEQF
TRBV6-1 ASSRRWWDSYNEQF
TRBV28 ASSSPDRTRYT
TRBV5-5 ASSTGMGRGNEQF
TRBV20-1 SARAPTEYNEQF
TRBV10-3 AISESSGNNEQF
TRBV6-1 ASSEEVSTDTQY
TRBV4-1 ASSQVLSGITQY
TRBV18 ASFGGSLDTEAF
TRBV18 ASSPLAGGSSYNEQF
TRBV6-1 ATSRETQY
TRBV27 ATGTGRFYETQY
TRBV7-9 AIHRLGTEAF
TRBV28 ASSALDTQY
TRBV3-1 ASSQDRRSSLEAF
TRBV28 ASSFPGTQY
TRBV7-9 ASSLTGTQPQH
TRBV2 ASSEGGWPQETQY
TRBV6-1 ASRLRQGGFQY
TRBV7-2 ASSLAGGPPYNEQF